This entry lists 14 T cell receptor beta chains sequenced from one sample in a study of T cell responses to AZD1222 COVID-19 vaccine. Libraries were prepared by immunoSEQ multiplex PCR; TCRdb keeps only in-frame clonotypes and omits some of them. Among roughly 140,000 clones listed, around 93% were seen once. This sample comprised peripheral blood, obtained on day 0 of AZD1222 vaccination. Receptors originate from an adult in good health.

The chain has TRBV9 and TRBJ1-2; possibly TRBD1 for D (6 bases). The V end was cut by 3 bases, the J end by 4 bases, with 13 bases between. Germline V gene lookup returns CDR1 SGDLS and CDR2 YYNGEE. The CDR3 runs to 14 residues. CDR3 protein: CASSGQQGGYGYTF. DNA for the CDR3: TGTGCCAGCAGCGGGCAACAGGGCGGCTATGGCTACACCTTC. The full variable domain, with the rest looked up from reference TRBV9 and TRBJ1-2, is DSGVTQTPKHLITATGQRVTLRCSPRSGDLSVYWYQQSLDQGLQFLIQYYNGEERAKGNILERFSAQQFPDLHSELNLSSLELGDSALYFCASSGQQGGYGYTFGSGTRLTVV.

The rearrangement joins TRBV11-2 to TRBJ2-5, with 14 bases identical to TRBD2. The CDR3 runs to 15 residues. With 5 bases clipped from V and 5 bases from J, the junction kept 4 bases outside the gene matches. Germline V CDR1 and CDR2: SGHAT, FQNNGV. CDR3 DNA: TGTGCCAGCAGCCCGGGACTAGCGGGAGAGGAGACCCAGTACTTC. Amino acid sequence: CASSPGLAGEETQYF.

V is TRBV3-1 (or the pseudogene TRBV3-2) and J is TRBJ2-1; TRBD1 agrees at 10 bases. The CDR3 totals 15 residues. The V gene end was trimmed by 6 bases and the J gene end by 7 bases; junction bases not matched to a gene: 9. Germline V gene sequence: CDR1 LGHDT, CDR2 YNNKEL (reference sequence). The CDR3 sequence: CASSPGTGAFNEQFF. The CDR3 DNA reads TGTGCCAGCAGTCCCGGGACAGGGGCTTTTAATGAGCAGTTCTTC.

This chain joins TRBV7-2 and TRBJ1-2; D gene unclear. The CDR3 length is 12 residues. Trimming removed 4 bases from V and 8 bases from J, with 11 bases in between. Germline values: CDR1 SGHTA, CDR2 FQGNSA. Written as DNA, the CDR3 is TGTGCCAGCAGCTCGGGGTGGGTAGGCTACACCTTC. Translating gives CASSSGWVGYTF.

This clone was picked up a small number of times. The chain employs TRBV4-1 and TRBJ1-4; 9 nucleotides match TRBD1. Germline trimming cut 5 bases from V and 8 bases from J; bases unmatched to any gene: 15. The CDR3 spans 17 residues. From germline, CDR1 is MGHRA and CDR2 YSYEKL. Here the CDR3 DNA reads TGCGCCAGCAGCAAAAGCCGGGGGGGACAGGGATTCGAAAAACTGTTTTTT. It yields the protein CASSKSRGGQGFEKLFF.

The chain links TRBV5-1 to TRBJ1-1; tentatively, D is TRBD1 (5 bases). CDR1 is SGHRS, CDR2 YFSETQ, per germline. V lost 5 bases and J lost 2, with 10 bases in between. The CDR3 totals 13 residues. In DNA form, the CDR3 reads TGCGCCAGCAGATCGGGGCCCAACACTGAAGCTTTCTTT. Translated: CASRSGPNTEAFF.

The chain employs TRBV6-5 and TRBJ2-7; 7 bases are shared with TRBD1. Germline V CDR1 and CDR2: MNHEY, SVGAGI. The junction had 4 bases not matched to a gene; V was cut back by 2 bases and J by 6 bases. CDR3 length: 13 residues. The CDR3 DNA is TGTGCCAGCAGTTACAGGGGGCGGGCCGAGCAGTACTTC. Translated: CASSYRGRAEQYF.

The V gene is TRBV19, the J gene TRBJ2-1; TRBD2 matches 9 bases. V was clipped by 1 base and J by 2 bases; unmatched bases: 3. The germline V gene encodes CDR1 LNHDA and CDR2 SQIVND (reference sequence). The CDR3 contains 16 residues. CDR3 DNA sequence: TGTGCCAGTAGTATAGTTGCGGGGGGGCCCTACAATGAGCAGTTCTTC. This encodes CASSIVAGGPYNEQFF.

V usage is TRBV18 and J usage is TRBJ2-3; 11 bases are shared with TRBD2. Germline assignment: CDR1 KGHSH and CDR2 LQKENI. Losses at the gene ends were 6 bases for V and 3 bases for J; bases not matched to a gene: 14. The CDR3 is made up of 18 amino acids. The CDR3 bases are TGTGCCAGCTCGCCCCTCGCCCTTAGCGGGGGGGCTACAGATACGCAGTATTTT. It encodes CASSPLALSGGATDTQYF. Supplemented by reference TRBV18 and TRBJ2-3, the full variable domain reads NAGVMQNPRHLVRRRGQEARLRCSPMKGHSHVYWYRQLPEEGLKFMVYLQKENIIDESGMPKERFSAEFPKEGPSILRIQQVVRGDSAAYFCASSPLALSGGATDTQYFGPGTRLTVL.

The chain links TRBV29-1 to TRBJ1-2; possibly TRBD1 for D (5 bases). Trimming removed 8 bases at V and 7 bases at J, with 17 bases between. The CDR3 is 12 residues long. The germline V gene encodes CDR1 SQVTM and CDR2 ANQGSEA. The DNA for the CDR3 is TGCAGCACGACAGCAACCCTCGGTGGCTACACCTTC. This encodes CSTTATLGGYTF.

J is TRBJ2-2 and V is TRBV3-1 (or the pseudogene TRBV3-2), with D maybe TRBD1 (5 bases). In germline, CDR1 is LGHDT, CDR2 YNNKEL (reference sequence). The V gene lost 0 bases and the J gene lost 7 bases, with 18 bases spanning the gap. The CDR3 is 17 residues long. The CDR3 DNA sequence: TGTGCCAGCAGCCAAGAGAACGCGGCAGGGATTATCGGGGAGCTGTTTTTT. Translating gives CASSQENAAGIIGELFF.

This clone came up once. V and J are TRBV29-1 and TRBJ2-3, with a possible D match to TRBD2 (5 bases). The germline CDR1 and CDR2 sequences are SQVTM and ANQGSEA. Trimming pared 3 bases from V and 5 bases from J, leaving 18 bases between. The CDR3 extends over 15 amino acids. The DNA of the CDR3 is TGCAGCGTTGATCGAAGCGGCGCAGATGTAGATACGCAGTATTTT. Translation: CSVDRSGADVDTQYF.

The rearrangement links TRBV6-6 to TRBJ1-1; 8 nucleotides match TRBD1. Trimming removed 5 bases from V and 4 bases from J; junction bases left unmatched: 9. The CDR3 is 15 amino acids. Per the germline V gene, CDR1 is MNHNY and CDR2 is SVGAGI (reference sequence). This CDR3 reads CASSTAGTGSTEAFF. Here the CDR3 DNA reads TGTGCCAGCAGTACCGCAGGGACAGGAAGCACTGAAGCTTTCTTT.

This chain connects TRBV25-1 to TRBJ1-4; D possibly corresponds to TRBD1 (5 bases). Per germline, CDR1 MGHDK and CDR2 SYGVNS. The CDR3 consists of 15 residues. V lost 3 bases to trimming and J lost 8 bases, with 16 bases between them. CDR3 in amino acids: CASSDSGRGGEKLFF. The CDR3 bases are TGTGCCAGCAGTGATTCGGGACGAGGAGGAGAAAAACTGTTTTTT. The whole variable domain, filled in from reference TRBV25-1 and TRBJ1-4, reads EADIYQTPRYLVIGTGKKITLECSQTMGHDKMYWYQQDPGMELHLIHYSYGVNSTEKGDLSSESTVSRIRTEHFPLTLESARPSHTSQYLCASSDSGRGGEKLFFGSGTQLSVL.